Following are 25 T cell receptor beta chains from one sample sequenced in a study of T cell responses to AZD1222 COVID-19 vaccine. Some clones are missing from TCRdb's copy, which holds only in-frame ones; the method was immunoSEQ multiplex PCR. The table includes about 130,000 clones, roughly 89% detected once. Sequences were derived from peripheral blood, sampled 28 days after the second AZD1222 dose. All receptors derive from an adult who received the AZD1222 COVID-19 vaccine.

V gene TRBV6-5 combines with J gene TRBJ2-1; D uncertain. V was cut by 2 bases and J by 5 bases, with 10 bases left in between. The germline V gene encodes CDR1 MNHEY and CDR2 SVGAGI. This CDR3 has 14 residues. CDR3 residues: CASSYTSAHNEQFF. The CDR3 DNA is TGTGCCAGCAGTTACACCAGCGCTCACAATGAGCAGTTCTTC.

This clone has a handful of counts. Written as DNA, the CDR3 is TGTGCCAGCAGTAGGGGTCGCCCGACCTCCTACGAGCAGTACTTC. It codes for CASSRGRPTSYEQYF. The J gene is TRBJ2-7, the V gene TRBV6-5; perhaps TRBD1 as D (5 bases). Germline-derived CDR1 and CDR2 are MNHEY and SVGAGI. V was shortened by 5 bases and J by 0 bases, with 14 bases between the two germline ends. The length of the CDR3 is 15 residues.

The chain joins TRBV6-1 to TRBJ1-3, with D perhaps matching TRBD1 (6 bases). Germline V CDR1 and CDR2: MNHNS, SASEGT. With 9 bases removed from V and 0 bases from J, the gap between germline ends came to 12 bases. The CDR3 is 14 residues long. CDR3 nucleotide sequence: TGTGCCAGTGGGGACAACCACTCTGGAAACACCATATATTTT. Residues: CASGDNHSGNTIYF.

The rearrangement links TRBV6-2 or TRBV6-3 to TRBJ1-3; D is undetermined. With 4 bases removed from V and 2 bases from J, the gap between germline ends came to 9 bases. The CDR3 spans 14 residues. From germline, CDR1 is MNHEY and CDR2 SVGEGT. The CDR3 coding sequence is TGTGCCAGCAGTTCGGGTATCGCTGGAAACACCATATATTTT. Residues: CASSSGIAGNTIYF.

This clone was counted a few times. CDR3 region: CASSLGQGAFF. In DNA, the CDR3 is TGTGCCAGCAGTTTAGGGCAGGGAGCTTTCTTT. The chain recombines TRBV28 with TRBJ1-1; the D gene is possibly TRBD1 (5 bases). The CDR3 contains 11 residues. Between the trimmed V and J ends, which lost 2 bases and 10 bases, there was a span of 8 bases. The germline CDR1 and CDR2 sequences are MDHEN and SYDVKM.

The rearrangement uses TRBV25-1 and TRBJ2-7, with D hard to call. Germline CDR1 and CDR2: MGHDK and SYGVNS. This CDR3 contains 15 residues. Trimming removed 6 bases from V and 6 bases from J, with 21 bases in between. CDR3 protein: CASSDQRVNLGEQYF. In DNA, the CDR3 is TGTGCCAGCAGCGACCAAAGAGTCAACCTCGGCGAGCAGTACTTC.

The chain carries TRBV2 and TRBJ1-4; 10 bases agree with TRBD1. V shed 3 bases, J shed 8 bases, and the junction held 6 bases outside the gene matches. This CDR3 contains 15 residues. The germline CDR1 and CDR2 sequences are SNHLY and FYNNEI. The CDR3 region is CASSDPGQGREKLFF. In DNA form, the CDR3 reads TGTGCCAGCAGTGATCCGGGACAGGGGCGGGAAAAACTGTTTTTT.

The chain links TRBV7-2 to TRBJ2-1; 7 bases fit TRBD2. The V segment lost 5 bases and the J segment 4 bases; nucleotides outside the gene matches: 11. The CDR3 loop spans 16 amino acids. Germline CDR1 is SGHTA and CDR2 is FQGNSA. The CDR3 reads CASSPRASGVYNEQFF. Written as DNA, the CDR3 is TGTGCCAGCAGCCCAAGGGCTAGCGGAGTGTACAATGAGCAGTTCTTC.

The CDR3 DNA follows: TGTGCCAGTAGTATTGGGGGAGGGCGGACAGATACGCAGTATTTT. It translates to CASSIGGGRTDTQYF. The chain employs TRBV19 and TRBJ2-3; 7 bases map to TRBD2. CDR1 LNHDA and CDR2 SQIVND come from the germline V gene (reference sequence). J was trimmed by 3 bases and V by 3 bases; bases with no gene match: 6. The CDR3 sequence is 15 residues long.

The gene calls are TRBV13 and TRBJ2-3; no reliable D call. The germline CDR1 and CDR2 sequences are PRHDT and FYEKMQ (reference sequence). This CDR3 has 15 residues. Trimming stripped 0 bases from V and 4 bases from J, with 11 bases between. CDR3 amino acids: CASSLGHGVPDTQYF. The CDR3 nucleotides are TGTGCCAGCAGCTTAGGCCATGGGGTGCCAGATACGCAGTATTTT.

The V and J genes are TRBV7-2 and TRBJ2-7; 10 bases fit TRBD1. Germline V gene data show CDR1 as SGHTA and CDR2 as FQGNSA. This CDR3 contains 15 residues. With 6 bases clipped from V and 3 bases from J, the junction kept 8 bases outside the gene matches. The CDR3 sequence is CASRPRQGAGYEQYF. The CDR3 DNA sequence: TGTGCCAGCAGACCGCGACAGGGGGCGGGCTACGAGCAGTACTTC.

In its sample, this clone was seen once. The rearrangement uses TRBV7-9 and TRBJ2-7; no reliable D call. V lost 5 bases and J lost 0, with 14 bases in between. Looked up from germline, CDR1 is SEHNR and CDR2 is FQNEAQ (reference sequence). This CDR3 has 15 amino acids. The CDR3 is CASSHGRDNSYEQYF. The DNA of the CDR3 is TGTGCCAGCAGCCATGGTCGAGACAACTCCTACGAGCAGTACTTC. Supplemented by reference TRBV7-9 and TRBJ2-7, the full variable domain reads DTGVSQNPRHKITKRGQNVTFRCDPISEHNRLYWYRQTLGQGPEFLTYFQNEAQLEKSRLLSDRFSAERPKGSFSTLEIQRTEQGDSAMYLCASSHGRDNSYEQYFGPGTRLTVT.

The chain combines TRBV19 with TRBJ2-7, with 8 bases aligning to TRBD1. With 6 bases clipped from V and 3 bases from J, the junction kept 10 bases outside the gene matches. The germline V gene has CDR1 LNHDA and CDR2 SQIVND (reference sequence). The CDR3 sequence is 15 residues long. CDR3 DNA sequence: TGTGCCAGTAGCATAAGTCGGACAGGGTACTACGAGCAGTACTTC. Translation gives CASSISRTGYYEQYF.

V gene TRBV7-8 combines with J gene TRBJ2-5; 8 bases match TRBD2. V shed 8 bases, J shed 0 bases, and the junction held 8 bases outside the gene matches. Germline loops: CDR1 SGHVS, CDR2 FQNEAQ. CDR3 length equals 15 residues. The CDR3 sequence: CASGRSGGYQETQYF. CDR3 sequence (DNA): TGTGCCAGCGGACGATCGGGAGGGTACCAAGAGACCCAGTACTTC.

The J gene is TRBJ2-7, the V gene TRBV6-5; unclear D gene. The germline V and J ends were trimmed by 0 bases and 2 bases, with 11 bases remaining between them. Germline values: CDR1 MNHEY, CDR2 SVGAGI. CDR3 length: 15 residues. CDR3 sequence reads: CASSYSIAVTYEQYF. CDR3 bases: TGTGCCAGCAGTTACTCGATCGCGGTGACCTACGAGCAGTACTTC.

The J gene is TRBJ1-1, the V gene TRBV19; 8 nucleotides align to TRBD1. From germline, CDR1 is LNHDA and CDR2 SQIVND (reference sequence). The CDR3 totals 18 residues. After removal of 6 bases from V and 3 bases from J, the junction contained 18 bases not matched to a gene. The CDR3 sequence is CASSQQDRDRWRDTEAFF. The CDR3 coding sequence is TGTGCCAGTAGCCAGCAGGACCGGGACAGGTGGAGGGACACTGAAGCTTTCTTT.

V and J are TRBV20-1 and TRBJ2-7, with a tentative D call TRBD1 (5 bases). From germline, CDR1 is DFQATT and CDR2 SNEGSKA (reference sequence). The V end lost 3 bases, the J end lost 2 bases, and 11 bases lay between the germline ends. This CDR3 region has 13 residues. The CDR3 here is CSASGARPYEQYF. In DNA, the CDR3 is TGCAGTGCTAGTGGGGCACGCCCCTACGAGCAGTACTTC.

The chain combines TRBV19 with TRBJ1-2; a weak D match, TRBD1 (5 bases). Trimming shortened V by 5 bases and J by 3 bases, and 10 bases separated the two germline ends. The CDR3 covers 13 residues. Germline CDR1 and CDR2: LNHDA and SQIVND (reference sequence). The CDR3 reads CASSPRRDYGYTF. CDR3 DNA sequence: TGTGCCAGTAGTCCCCGCAGGGACTATGGCTACACCTTC.

This chain uses TRBV7-2 with TRBJ1-2; tentatively, D is TRBD1 (6 bases). V lost 8 bases, J lost 2 bases, and 15 bases lay in between. Germline CDR1 SGHTA, CDR2 FQGNSA. This CDR3 is built from 14 residues. The CDR3 sequence: CASDSGQGNYGYTF. For the CDR3, the DNA is TGTGCCAGCGATTCGGGGCAGGGGAACTATGGCTACACCTTC. Full variable domain (remainder filled in from reference TRBV7-2 and TRBJ1-2): GAGVSQSPSNKVTEKGKDVELRCDPISGHTALYWYRQSLGQGLEFLIYFQGNSAPDKSGLPSDRFSAERTGGSVSTLTIQRTQQEDSAVYLCASDSGQGNYGYTFGSGTRLTVV.

The chain combines TRBV19 with TRBJ2-6; D unclear. The V end was cut by 10 bases, the J end by 1 base, with 11 bases between. The CDR3 covers 14 residues. Germline loops: CDR1 LNHDA, CDR2 SQIVND (reference sequence). The CDR3 loop reads CATSVRSGANVLTF. The CDR3 nucleotides read TGTGCCACCTCAGTGAGGTCTGGGGCCAACGTCCTGACTTTC.

The chain employs TRBV19 and TRBJ1-1; TRBD1 is a possible D gene (5 bases). The CDR3 is made up of 14 amino acids. CDR1 LNHDA and CDR2 SQIVND come from the germline V gene (reference sequence). With 0 bases removed from V and 4 bases from J, the gap between germline ends came to 9 bases. The CDR3 protein is CASSIDRALTEAFF. CDR3 bases: TGTGCCAGTAGTATAGACAGGGCCCTCACTGAAGCTTTCTTT.

The chain couples TRBV29-1 to TRBJ1-5, with a tentative D call TRBD1 (5 bases). The CDR3 runs to 14 residues. Germline loops: CDR1 SQVTM, CDR2 ANQGSEA. The germline V and J ends were trimmed by 5 bases and 0 bases, with 11 bases remaining between them. CDR3 residues: CSVSTANSNQPQHF. The DNA of the CDR3 is TGCAGCGTTTCGACAGCAAATAGCAATCAGCCCCAGCATTTT.

This chain links TRBV14 with TRBJ2-3, with TRBD2 as a possible D gene (6 bases). The ends were cut back, 1 base at V and 1 base at J, with 12 bases in the middle. The length of the CDR3 is 16 residues. Germline assignment: CDR1 SGHDN and CDR2 FVKESK. The CDR3 nucleotides read TGTGCCAGCAGCCAAGGATGGCGGGGAGGCACAGATACGCAGTATTTT. It specifies CASSQGWRGGTDTQYF.

The chain joins TRBV3-1 (or the pseudogene TRBV3-2) to TRBJ2-1; the D gene is possibly TRBD2 (6 bases). Trimming stripped 4 bases from V and 0 bases from J, with 10 bases between. Germline V gives CDR1 LGHDT, CDR2 YNNKEL (reference sequence). CDR3 length: 15 amino acids. The CDR3 is CASSLDGGSYNEQFF. For the CDR3, the DNA is TGTGCCAGCAGCCTGGACGGGGGCTCCTACAATGAGCAGTTCTTC.

The sample holds one count of this clone. The chain carries TRBV2 and TRBJ1-2; 7 bases fit TRBD1. The V gene's germline CDR1 is SNHLY and CDR2 FYNNEI. V dropped 3 bases and J dropped 4; count of bases not matched to a gene: 11. This CDR3 comprises 16 residues. As DNA, the CDR3 is TGTGCCAGCAGTGATGTAGCCGGGGCAGGGGGCTATGGCTACACCTTC. It yields the protein CASSDVAGAGGYGYTF.